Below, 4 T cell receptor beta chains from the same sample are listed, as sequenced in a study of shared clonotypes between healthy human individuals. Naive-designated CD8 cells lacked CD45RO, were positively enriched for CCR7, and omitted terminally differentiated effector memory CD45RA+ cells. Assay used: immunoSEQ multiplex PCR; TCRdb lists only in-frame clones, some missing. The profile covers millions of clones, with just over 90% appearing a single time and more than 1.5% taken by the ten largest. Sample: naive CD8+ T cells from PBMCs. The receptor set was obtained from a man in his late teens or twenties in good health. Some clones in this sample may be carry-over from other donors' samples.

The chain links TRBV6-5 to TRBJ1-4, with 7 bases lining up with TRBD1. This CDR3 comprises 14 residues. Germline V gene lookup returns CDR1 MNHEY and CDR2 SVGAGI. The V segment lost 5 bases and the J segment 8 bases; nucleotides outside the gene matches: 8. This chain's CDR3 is CASSQQGDGEKLFF. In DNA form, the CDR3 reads TGTGCCAGCAGTCAGCAGGGGGACGGCGAAAAACTGTTTTTT.

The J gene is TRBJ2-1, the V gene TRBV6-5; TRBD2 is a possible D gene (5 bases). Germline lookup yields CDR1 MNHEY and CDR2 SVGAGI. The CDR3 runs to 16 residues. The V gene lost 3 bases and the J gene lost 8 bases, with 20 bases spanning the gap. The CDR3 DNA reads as TGTGCCAGCAGTTATTTCGCGGGTGGCCCTACATATGAGCAGTTCTTC. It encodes CASSYFAGGPTYEQFF.

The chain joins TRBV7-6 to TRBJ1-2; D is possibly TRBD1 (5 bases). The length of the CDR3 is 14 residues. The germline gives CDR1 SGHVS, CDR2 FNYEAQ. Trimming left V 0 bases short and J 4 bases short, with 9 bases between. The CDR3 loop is CASSLAGPIYGYTF. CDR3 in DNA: TGTGCCAGCAGCTTAGCGGGACCGATCTATGGCTACACCTTC.

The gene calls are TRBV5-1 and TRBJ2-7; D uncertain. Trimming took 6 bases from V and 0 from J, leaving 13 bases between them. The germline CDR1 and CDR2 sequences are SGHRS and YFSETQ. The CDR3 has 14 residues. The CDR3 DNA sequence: TGCGCCAGCAATGCCCAAGGAAGCTCCTACGAGCAGTACTTC. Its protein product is CASNAQGSSYEQYF.